Below, 15 T cell receptor beta chains from the same sample are listed, as sequenced in a study of identical twins. TCRdb re-analysed the 5' RACE reads in MiXCR, keeping a single row per CDR3 protein. This table holds about 660,000 distinct CDR3 sequences, around 8.6% found once. This sample was shared with a second study, whose subject was yellow fever vaccine responses in identical twins.

The sequenced sample consisted of PBMCs. The receptors were sampled from a woman younger than 30 in good health.

The genes are TRBV5-1 and TRBJ2-2; D possibly corresponds to TRBD2 (6 bases). CDR1 is SGHRS and CDR2 is YFSETQ in the germline V gene. The germline V and J ends were trimmed by 2 bases and 4 bases, with 9 bases remaining between them. This CDR3 region has 14 residues. The CDR3: CASSFRERTGELFF. The CDR3 DNA reads TGCGCCAGCAGCTTTCGGGAGCGCACCGGGGAGCTGTTTTTT. Together with reference TRBV5-1 and TRBJ2-2, the CDR3 gives the full variable domain: KAGVTQTPRYLIKTRGQQVTLSCSPISGHRSVSWYQQTPGQGLQFLFEYFSETQRNKGNFPGRFSGRQFSNSRSEMNVSTLELGDSALYLCASSFRERTGELFFGEGSRLTVL.

This clonotype was detected ten times or more. V usage is TRBV9 and J usage is TRBJ2-1, with 8 bases identical to TRBD2. The junction had 7 bases not matched to a gene; V was cut back by 5 bases and J by 3 bases. The CDR3 contains 15 residues. Germline CDR1 is SGDLS and CDR2 is YYNGEE. CDR3: CASSLPGLDYNEQFF. The CDR3, as DNA: TGTGCCAGCAGTCTACCGGGACTAGACTACAATGAGCAGTTCTTC.

This clonotype was recorded a few times. The chain combines TRBV11-3 with TRBJ2-1; TRBD1 agrees at 7 bases. Germline V gives CDR1 SGHNT, CDR2 YENEEA. The CDR3 contains 14 residues. With 3 bases clipped from V and 7 bases from J, the junction kept 6 bases outside the gene matches. Here the CDR3 reads CASSFRGPRNEQFF. The CDR3 coding sequence is TGTGCCAGCAGCTTTAGGGGGCCTCGGAATGAGCAGTTCTTC. The variable domain in full, completed from reference TRBV11-3 and TRBJ2-1, reads EAGVVQSPRYKIIEKKQPVAFWCNPISGHNTLYWYLQNLGQGPELLIRYENEEAVDDSQLPKDRFSAERLKGVDSTLKIQPAELGDSAVYLCASSFRGPRNEQFFGPGTRLTVL.

The rearrangement uses TRBV12-3 or TRBV12-4 and TRBJ2-7, with 9 bases matching TRBD2. This CDR3 has 16 amino acids. After removal of 6 bases from V and 1 base from J, the junction contained 10 bases not matched to a gene. The CDR3 DNA reads TGTGCCAGCAGCCCACTCACTAGCGGGCTTTCCTACGAGCAGTACTTC. Protein sequence: CASSPLTSGLSYEQYF.

This clonotype was seen only a few times. The rearrangement joins TRBV20-1 to TRBJ2-2, with D possibly matching TRBD2 (6 bases). Per the germline V gene, CDR1 is DFQATT and CDR2 is SNEGSKA (reference sequence). Trimming left V 3 bases short and J 6 bases short, with 23 bases between. The CDR3 consists of 17 residues. This CDR3 is CSARNDKLAILAGELFF. In DNA form, the CDR3 reads TGCAGTGCTAGGAACGATAAGCTAGCGATCCTTGCCGGGGAGCTGTTTTTT.

This clonotype was seen at least ten times. V is TRBV9 and J is TRBJ2-7; D is undetermined. Trimming pared 4 bases from V and 0 bases from J, leaving 8 bases between. CDR1 is SGDLS and CDR2 is YYNGEE in the germline V gene. The CDR3 covers 13 residues. CDR3 in DNA: TGTGCCAGCAGCCCGAGGATCTCCTACGAGCAGTACTTC. It encodes CASSPRISYEQYF.

V usage is TRBV20-1 and J usage is TRBJ2-5, with D unclear. V lost 2 bases to trimming and J lost 5 bases, with 15 bases between them. Germline V gene sequence: CDR1 DFQATT, CDR2 SNEGSKA (reference sequence). CDR3 length: 14 residues. CDR3 in amino acids: CSARIQVRWETQYF. CDR3 nucleotide sequence: TGCAGTGCTAGAATTCAGGTTAGGTGGGAGACCCAGTACTTC.

This clonotype was counted a few times. The rearrangement links TRBV25-1 to TRBJ2-5; 7 bases are shared with TRBD2. Losses at the gene ends were 7 bases for V and 5 bases for J; bases not matched to a gene: 13. This CDR3 has 15 amino acids. Germline CDR1 reads MGHDK; CDR2 reads SYGVNS. CDR3 DNA: TGTGCCAGCATGTCCAGCGGGAATTGGAGGGAGACCCAGTACTTC. It codes for CASMSSGNWRETQYF.

This clonotype occurred a few times. The V gene is TRBV5-1, the J gene TRBJ2-7; 9 bases line up with TRBD1. The CDR3 consists of 15 residues. With V trimmed by 1 base and J by 7 bases, 9 bases remained unmatched. Germline V gene lookup returns CDR1 SGHRS and CDR2 YFSETQ. The CDR3: CASSLKGQGVEEQYF. CDR3 sequence (DNA): TGCGCCAGCAGCTTGAAGGGACAGGGTGTCGAAGAGCAGTACTTC.

The chain's CDR3 is CASSPEGPSYNEQFF. DNA for the CDR3: TGTGCCAGCAGCCCGGAGGGGCCCTCCTACAATGAGCAGTTCTTC. This rearrangement joins TRBV11-2 to TRBJ2-1, with D maybe TRBD2 (6 bases). Germline assignment: CDR1 SGHAT and CDR2 FQNNGV. Trimming left V 5 bases short and J 0 bases short, with 11 bases between. The CDR3 runs 15 residues.

This clonotype has a count of ten or more. The rearrangement links TRBV19 to TRBJ2-2, with D perhaps TRBD2 (6 bases). V was trimmed by 4 bases and J by 2 bases, leaving 11 bases between them. The germline V gene has CDR1 LNHDA and CDR2 SQIVND (reference sequence). The CDR3 sequence is 15 residues long. CDR3 sequence: CASSNPGLNTGELFF. The CDR3 nucleotides read TGTGCCAGTAGTAACCCGGGACTCAACACCGGGGAGCTGTTTTTT.

For the CDR3, the DNA is TGTGCCAGCAGTGAGGCAGACGGAAGCAATCAGCCCCAGCATTTT. Translated: CASSEADGSNQPQHF. V usage is TRBV2 and J usage is TRBJ1-5; D gene uncertain. The CDR3 consists of 15 residues. The V end lost 3 bases, the J end lost 1 base, and 10 bases lay between the germline ends. Germline CDR1 SNHLY, CDR2 FYNNEI.

The chain combines TRBV28 with TRBJ2-3; D is undetermined. The CDR3 totals 13 residues. V lost 8 bases and J 4 bases, leaving 13 bases between the germline ends. The V gene's germline CDR1 is MDHEN and CDR2 SYDVKM. This chain's CDR3 is CASGPGRSDTQYF. The CDR3, as DNA: TGTGCCAGCGGACCGGGTCGATCAGATACGCAGTATTTT.

This chain joins TRBV20-1 and TRBJ2-1; D is unclear. This CDR3 contains 14 residues. Per germline, CDR1 DFQATT and CDR2 SNEGSKA (reference sequence). V lost 2 bases to trimming and J lost 5 bases, with 13 bases between them. The CDR3 nucleotides are TGCAGTGCTAGACCGCGGAACAGAAACAATGAGCAGTTCTTC. Amino acids: CSARPRNRNNEQFF.

The chain employs TRBV7-2 and TRBJ2-3; D not certain. Trimming removed 3 bases at V and 1 base at J, with 14 bases between. This CDR3 has 16 amino acids. Germline V lookup: CDR1 SGHTA, CDR2 FQGNSA. For the CDR3, the DNA is TGTGCCAGCAGCTTTGAAGGCGGCTACGGCACAGATACGCAGTATTTT. It yields the protein CASSFEGGYGTDTQYF.